Following are 5 T cell receptor beta chains from one sample sequenced in a study of T cells expressing NK-cell markers. TCRdb reprocessed the 5' RACE reads; each CDR3 protein has one entry and no DNA is given. This sample's clone table lists some 340,000 distinct CDR3 sequences. Sequenced sample: blood T cells: a sorted CD56 or NKG2C T cell subset, CD4+ or CD8+ T cells, or bulk PBMC T cells (not recorded which). The receptor source for this set is a man aged 18 to 69 in good health.

V usage is TRBV9 and J usage is TRBJ2-3; TCRdb selects TRBD2, and the lack of DNA leaves this call unchecked. Germline CDR1 is SGDLS and CDR2 is YYNGEE. CDR3 length: 16 residues. The CDR3 sequence: CASSVALAGGQSTQYF.

The chain recombines TRBV5-1 with TRBJ1-2; TCRdb reports TRBD1, a call that lacks DNA to check it against. The CDR3 has 13 amino acids. The germline CDR1 and CDR2 sequences are SGHRS and YFSETQ. CDR3 region: CASGGAENYGYTF.

This chain's CDR3 is CASSFRGVRGNQPQHF. The rearrangement uses TRBV27 and TRBJ1-5; TCRdb gives TRBD1 as the D gene, but with no DNA this cannot be confirmed. The germline V gene has CDR1 MNHEY and CDR2 SMNVEV (reference sequence). CDR3 length equals 16 residues.

The chain links TRBV29-1 to TRBJ2-3; TCRdb proposes TRBD1, but this gene call is untestable without DNA. CDR3 length equals 16 residues. Per the germline V gene, CDR1 is SQVTM and CDR2 is ANQGSEA. The CDR3 spells CSVENPGQGAMNTQYF.

The gene calls are TRBV19 and TRBJ2-2; the TCRdb D gene call, TRBD2, has no DNA to confirm it. Germline lookup yields CDR1 LNHDA and CDR2 SQIVND (reference sequence). There are 14 residues in the CDR3. Here the CDR3 reads CASSARRATGELFF.